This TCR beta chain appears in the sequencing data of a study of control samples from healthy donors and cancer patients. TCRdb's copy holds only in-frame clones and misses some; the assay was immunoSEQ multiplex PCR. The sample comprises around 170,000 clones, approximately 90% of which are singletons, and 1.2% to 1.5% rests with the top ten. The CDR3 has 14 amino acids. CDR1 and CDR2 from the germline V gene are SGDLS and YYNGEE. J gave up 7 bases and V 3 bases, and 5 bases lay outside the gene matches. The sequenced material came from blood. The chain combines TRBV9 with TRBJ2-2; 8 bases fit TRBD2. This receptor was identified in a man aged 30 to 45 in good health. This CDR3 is CASSEREKSGELFF. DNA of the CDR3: TGTGCCAGCAGCGAGCGGGAGAAGAGCGGGGAGCTGTTTTTT.